The 21 T cell receptor beta chains below were found in one sample sequenced in a study of shared clonotypes between healthy human individuals. Repertoires were generated with immunoSEQ multiplex PCR, while TCRdb's copy carries only in-frame clones and drops some. The table lists over a million clones, 65% to 75% of them singletons. Sequenced material: memory CD4+ T cells sorted from blood. Regarding subset: CD45RA-negative fraction. The receptors originated from a man in his late teens or twenties in good health.

This chain links TRBV6-5 with TRBJ2-2; 8 bases agree with TRBD1. The trim removed 6 bases at V and 7 bases at J, leaving 7 bases unmatched. The CDR3 sequence is 14 residues long. Germline CDR1 and CDR2: MNHEY and SVGAGI. Here the CDR3 DNA reads TGTGCCAGCAGACGGACAGGGTATGGCGGGGAGCTGTTTTTT. It codes for CASRRTGYGGELFF.

About this clone: Other DNA sequences within the sample encode an identical CDR3. V is TRBV5-1 and J is TRBJ1-6; 9 positions match TRBD1. Germline-derived CDR1 and CDR2 are SGHRS and YFSETQ. This CDR3 has 15 residues. The V and J ends lost 3 bases and 4 bases, in that order; junction bases with no gene match: 2. The CDR3 sequence: CASSSGQGYNSPLHF. Here the CDR3 DNA reads TGCGCCAGCAGCTCGGGACAGGGATATAATTCACCCCTCCACTTT.

The V gene is TRBV5-1, the J gene TRBJ2-1; 12 nucleotides align to TRBD2. The germline V gene encodes CDR1 SGHRS and CDR2 YFSETQ. The trim removed 1 base at V and 6 bases at J, leaving 2 bases unmatched. The CDR3 length is 15 residues. The CDR3 DNA reads as TGCGCCAGCAGCTTGCTACTAGCGGGAGGCAATGAGCAGTTCTTC. Translation: CASSLLLAGGNEQFF.

This clone was detected a few times. The chain has TRBV4-1 and TRBJ1-1; D ambiguous. The V and J ends lost 6 bases and 1 base respectively, with 12 bases between them. The CDR3 is 14 amino acids. Germline V gene sequence: CDR1 MGHRA, CDR2 YSYEKL. CDR3 sequence reads: CASSRPVENTEAFF. In DNA, the CDR3 is TGCGCCAGCAGTCGACCAGTTGAGAACACTGAAGCTTTCTTT.

The CDR3 region has the DNA TGTGCCAGCAGCTTAGATGCTAGTAGAGAGACCCAGTACTTC. This sequence encodes CASSLDASRETQYF. The chain joins TRBV11-2 to TRBJ2-5; unclear D gene. This CDR3 is built from 14 residues. V lost 0 bases to trimming and J lost 4 bases, with 9 bases between them. CDR1 and CDR2 from the germline V gene are SGHAT and FQNNGV.

The rearrangement links TRBV29-1 to TRBJ2-2; 10 bases fit TRBD2. The CDR3 consists of 15 residues. Per germline, CDR1 SQVTM and CDR2 ANQGSEA. V lost 5 bases, J lost 3 bases, and 6 bases stayed unmatched. The CDR3: CSVRPSGGDTGELFF. DNA of the CDR3: TGCAGCGTTCGCCCTAGCGGGGGAGACACCGGGGAGCTGTTTTTT.

Concerning this clone: A read error may explain this, as a much larger clone is one base away. Other DNA sequences from this sample encode an identical CDR3 as well. V and J are TRBV6-1 and TRBJ1-5; D gene uncertain. Germline V gene sequence: CDR1 MNHNS, CDR2 SASEGT. This CDR3 is 13 amino acids long. V dropped 3 bases and J dropped 0 bases, with 3 bases sitting between them. The CDR3 region is CASSDNSNQPQHF. The CDR3, as DNA: TGTGCCAGCAGTGACAATAGCAATCAGCCCCAGCATTTT.

This clone was seen a few times. The DNA of the CDR3 is TGTGCCACCCTTTACGGGGAGACGCAGTATTTT. It specifies CATLYGETQYF. The chain employs TRBV6-5 and TRBJ2-3; D is perhaps TRBD2 (5 bases). Deletions cut 10 bases from V and 9 bases from J, with 14 bases between. The germline gives CDR1 MNHEY, CDR2 SVGAGI. The CDR3 extends over 11 amino acids.

The table lists this clone with a count of one. The V call is TRBV28, the J call TRBJ1-5; tentatively, D is TRBD1 (6 bases). The CDR3 length is 15 residues. CDR1 and CDR2 (germline): MDHEN, SYDVKM. V was pared by 6 bases and J by 0 bases, with 12 bases between. In nucleotides, the CDR3 is TGTGCCAGCAGGGAAGGGGGAACTAGCAATCAGCCCCAGCATTTT. It codes for CASREGGTSNQPQHF. The full variable domain, with the rest looked up from reference TRBV28 and TRBJ1-5, is DVKVTQSSRYLVKRTGEKVFLECVQDMDHENMFWYRQDPGLGLRLIYFSYDVKMKEKGDIPEGYSVSREKKERFSLILESASTNQTSMYLCASREGGTSNQPQHFGDGTRLSIL.

This clone was seen more than once but under ten times. This rearrangement joins TRBV7-2 to TRBJ1-6; D is uncertain. Between the trimmed V and J ends, which lost 5 bases and 9 bases, there was a span of 14 bases. This CDR3 has 14 amino acids. Looked up from germline, CDR1 is SGHTA and CDR2 is FQGNSA. Here the CDR3 DNA reads TGTGCCAGCAGCCCCACTGCAGGAATTTCACCCCTCCACTTT. Its translation: CASSPTAGISPLHF.

The genes are TRBV18 and TRBJ2-3; a possible D gene is TRBD2 (6 bases). V lost 0 bases and J lost 0, with 19 bases in between. The CDR3 contains 19 residues. Germline lookup yields CDR1 KGHSH and CDR2 LQKENI. Here the CDR3 reads CASSPPRGRGRTSTDTQYF. The DNA of the CDR3 is TGTGCCAGCTCACCACCGAGAGGGCGGGGACGGACCAGCACAGATACGCAGTATTTT.

On this clone itself: The junction departs from the called germline gene at one end, perhaps through a read error. CDR3 in DNA: TGTGCCGGCAGTCGGGGACGGGTCCCGGACGAGCAGTACTTC. Translating gives CAGSRGRVPDEQYF. V is TRBV6-5 and J is TRBJ2-7; D is perhaps TRBD1 or TRBD2 (5 bases each). CDR3 length equals 14 residues. Germline lookup yields CDR1 MNHEY and CDR2 SVGAGI.

As for this clone: A much larger clone sits a single nucleotide away, making a read error possible. Other nucleotide sequences in the sample specify the same CDR3. The chain joins TRBV5-4 to TRBJ2-5; D call uncertain. Germline V gene lookup returns CDR1 SGHNT and CDR2 YYREEE (reference sequence). V shed 2 bases and J shed 5 bases, with 4 bases lying between them. The CDR3 spans 11 residues. The chain's CDR3 is CASSFRETQYF. The CDR3 nucleotides read TGTGCCAGCAGCTTTAGGGAGACCCAGTACTTC.

The chain recombines TRBV5-1 with TRBJ1-5; tentatively, D is TRBD1 (5 bases). V was cut by 0 bases and J by 4 bases, with 11 bases left in between. The CDR3 contains 15 residues. Germline V gene lookup returns CDR1 SGHRS and CDR2 YFSETQ. The CDR3 sequence is CASSLDGQGNQPQHF. The CDR3 nucleotides read TGCGCCAGCAGCTTGGATGGCCAGGGTAATCAGCCCCAGCATTTT.

Concerning this clone: The sample carries other DNA sequences with the same CDR3. This chain links TRBV6-5 with TRBJ1-1, with D hard to call. This CDR3 is 13 amino acids long. Between the trimmed V and J ends, which lost 0 bases and 4 bases, there was a span of 6 bases. CDR1 and CDR2 from the germline V gene are MNHEY and SVGAGI. CDR3 DNA sequence: TGTGCCAGCAGTTACTCGTCCCGCACTGAAGCTTTCTTT. Its translation: CASSYSSRTEAFF.

The V and J genes are TRBV6-1 and TRBJ2-7; the D is unclear. The V end was cut by 0 bases, the J end by 5 bases, with 5 bases between. Germline V lookup: CDR1 MNHNS, CDR2 SASEGT. This CDR3 comprises 12 residues. DNA of the CDR3: TGTGCCAGCAGTGAAGCTTATAACGAGCAGTACTTC. It codes for CASSEAYNEQYF.

This clone was detected only a few times. The chain links TRBV30 to TRBJ1-1; D ambiguous. Germline V gene lookup returns CDR1 GTSNPN and CDR2 SVGIG (reference sequence). The CDR3 extends over 11 amino acids. V was trimmed by 2 bases and J by 3 bases, leaving 4 bases between them. CDR3 amino acids: CAWSSDTEAFF. The DNA for the CDR3 is TGTGCCTGGAGTTCAGACACTGAAGCTTTCTTT.

This chain joins TRBV5-1 and TRBJ1-2, with D perhaps matching TRBD1 (6 bases). The V gene lost 4 bases and the J gene lost 8 bases, with 21 bases spanning the gap. This CDR3 comprises 15 residues. Germline CDR1 reads SGHRS; CDR2 reads YFSETQ. The CDR3 is CASSAKGGSLYGYTF. Here the CDR3 DNA reads TGCGCCAGCAGCGCCAAAGGGGGGAGTTTGTACGGCTACACCTTC.

This chain connects TRBV5-1 to TRBJ2-5, with TRBD2 matching 8 bases. The CDR3 length is 17 residues. The V gene's germline CDR1 is SGHRS and CDR2 YFSETQ. The V segment lost 0 bases and the J segment 4 bases; nucleotides outside the gene matches: 11. In nucleotides, the CDR3 is TGCGCCAGCAGCTTGGGACCTTCTGCGGGAGGTGGAGAGACCCAGTACTTC. This sequence encodes CASSLGPSAGGGETQYF.

The genes are TRBV10-2 and TRBJ2-2; the D is unclear. The germline gives CDR1 WSHSY, CDR2 SAAADI. V was clipped by 7 bases and J by 7 bases, with 16 bases between them. The CDR3 is 14 amino acids. In DNA, the CDR3 is TGCGCCAGCACGTCGGGTAGTTGGGGCGGGGAGCTGTTTTTT. It specifies CASTSGSWGGELFF.

The rearrangement uses TRBV5-4 and TRBJ2-1; 8 bases are a match to TRBD1. This CDR3 is built from 15 residues. V lost 4 bases and J lost 2; bases outside the gene matches: 5. CDR1 is SGHNT and CDR2 is YYREEE in the germline V gene (reference sequence). The CDR3 sequence: CASSQDRAPYNEQFF. CDR3 coding DNA: TGTGCCAGCAGCCAGGACAGGGCCCCCTACAATGAGCAGTTCTTC.